A selection of T cell receptor beta chains follows, all from one sample in a study of molecular identifiers for immune sequencing clone quantification. TCRdb ran MiXCR on the PCR reads and lists one entry per CDR3 protein. This repertoire shows hundreds of thousands of distinct CDR3 sequences, roughly 25% found once; its top ten account for 0.7% to 0.95%. Sequenced material: naive CD8+ T cells from blood, with Jurkat cell RNA spiked in. All receptors come from a human donor in good health. Some libraries in this study had Jurkat cell RNA spiked in. Both conserved end residues are trimmed from each CDR3.

V	J	CDR3
TRBV3-1	TRBJ1-4	ASSQGRREKLF
TRBV6-1	TRBJ2-3	ASSTGQGEDTQY
TRBV20-1	TRBJ2-2	SAETGQDTGELF
TRBV6-2/TRBV6-3	TRBJ1-3	ASSPRFGNTIY
TRBV20-1	TRBJ1-5	SAPGPGKGDGNQPQH
TRBV7-6	TRBJ1-1	ASSRTGTAGQTTEAF
TRBV14	TRBJ2-1	ASSQTLGRGVEQF
TRBV4-3	TRBJ2-2	ASSQARTGGDTGELL
TRBV6-5	TRBJ2-5	ASSHSIGTQETQY
TRBV9	TRBJ2-1	ASSKRLAGAGNEQF
TRBV2	TRBJ1-5	GVGSVSGYSNQPQH
TRBV29-1	TRBJ2-1	GLARAYNEQF
TRBV29-1	TRBJ2-1	SVDINLRVGEQF
TRBV6-2/TRBV6-3	TRBJ2-4	ASSYDYAKNIQY
TRBV4-1	TRBJ1-6	ARSQEVGAGVYNSPLH
TRBV5-1	TRBJ2-1	ASSAGLAGGWDEQF
TRBV7-9	TRBJ2-7	ASSSGGTERYEQY
TRBV6-5	TRBJ2-7	ASSYRDRYYEQY
TRBV18	TRBJ2-3	ASPPRGYSTDTQY
TRBV6-1	TRBJ2-7	ASSEAQGGRDYEQY
TRBV12-3/TRBV12-4	TRBJ1-5	ASSNRGSQPQH
TRBV18	TRBJ2-3	ASSETGALSTQY
TRBV27	TRBJ2-6	ASKSRGGEYSGANVLT
TRBV27	TRBJ1-6	ASSLDRASLYNSPLH
TRBV12-3/TRBV12-4	TRBJ2-5	ASRRAFQETQY
TRBV25-1	TRBJ2-5	AGSESLAETQY
TRBV7-2	TRBJ2-3	ASSLPLAGGPNTGTQY
TRBV7-2	TRBJ2-2	ASSYWLNTGELF
TRBV12-3/TRBV12-4	TRBJ2-7	ASIGDGYEQY
TRBV5-1	TRBJ1-2	ASSSVATGAPVNYGYT
TRBV5-6	TRBJ2-7	ASSTPRGDSSYEQY
TRBV30	TRBJ1-2	ACPGNYGYT
TRBV5-6	TRBJ2-1	ASSLDRNGVYNEQF
TRBV7-9	TRBJ2-7	ASSLVAGVAYEQY
TRBV4-1	TRBJ2-7	ASSQERGSVSYEQY
TRBV27	TRBJ2-7	ASSFGGGVYEQY